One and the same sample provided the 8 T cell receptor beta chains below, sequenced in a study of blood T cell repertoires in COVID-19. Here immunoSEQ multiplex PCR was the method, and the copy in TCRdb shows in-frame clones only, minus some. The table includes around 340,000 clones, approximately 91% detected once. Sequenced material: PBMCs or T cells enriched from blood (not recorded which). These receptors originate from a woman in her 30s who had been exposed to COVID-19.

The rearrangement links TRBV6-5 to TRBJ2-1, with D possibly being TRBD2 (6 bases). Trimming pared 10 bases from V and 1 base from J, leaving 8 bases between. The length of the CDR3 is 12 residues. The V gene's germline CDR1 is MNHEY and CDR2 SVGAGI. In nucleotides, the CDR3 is TGTGCCACGGCGGGGTCCTACAATGAGCAGTTCTTC. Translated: CATAGSYNEQFF.

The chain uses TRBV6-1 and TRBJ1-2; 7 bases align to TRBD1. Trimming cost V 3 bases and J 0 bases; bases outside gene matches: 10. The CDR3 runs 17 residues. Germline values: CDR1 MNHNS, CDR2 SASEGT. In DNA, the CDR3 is TGTGCCAGCAGTGATGGGGTCCCGGGACAGTCTAACTATGGCTACACCTTC. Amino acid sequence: CASSDGVPGQSNYGYTF.

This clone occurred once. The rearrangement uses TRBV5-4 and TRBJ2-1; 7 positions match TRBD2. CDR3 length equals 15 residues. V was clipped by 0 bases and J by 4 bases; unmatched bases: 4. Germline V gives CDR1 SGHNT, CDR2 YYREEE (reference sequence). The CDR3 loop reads CASSLGAGAYNEQFF. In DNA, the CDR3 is TGTGCCAGCAGCTTGGGTGCGGGAGCATACAATGAGCAGTTCTTC.

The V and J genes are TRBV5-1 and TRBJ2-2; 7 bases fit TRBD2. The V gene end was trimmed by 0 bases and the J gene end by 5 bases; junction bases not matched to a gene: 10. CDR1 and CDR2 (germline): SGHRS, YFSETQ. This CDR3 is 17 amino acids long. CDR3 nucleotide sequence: TGCGCCAGCAGCTTGGGAGGACTAGTCCGGTTGACCGGGGAGCTGTTTTTT. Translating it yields CASSLGGLVRLTGELFF.

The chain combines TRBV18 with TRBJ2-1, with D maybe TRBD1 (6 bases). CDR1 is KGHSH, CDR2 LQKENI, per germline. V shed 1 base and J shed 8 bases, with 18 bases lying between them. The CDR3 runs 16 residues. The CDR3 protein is CASSPRRGLLKDEQFF. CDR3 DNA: TGTGCCAGCTCACCACGCAGGGGTCTGCTAAAGGATGAGCAGTTCTTC.

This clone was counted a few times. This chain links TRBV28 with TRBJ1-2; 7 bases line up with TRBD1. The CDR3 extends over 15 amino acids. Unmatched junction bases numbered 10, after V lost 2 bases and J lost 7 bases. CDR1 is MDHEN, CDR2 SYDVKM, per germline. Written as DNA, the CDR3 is TGTGCCAGCAGTTTAAGGACAACAGGGGCACGTGGCTACACCTTC. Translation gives CASSLRTTGARGYTF.

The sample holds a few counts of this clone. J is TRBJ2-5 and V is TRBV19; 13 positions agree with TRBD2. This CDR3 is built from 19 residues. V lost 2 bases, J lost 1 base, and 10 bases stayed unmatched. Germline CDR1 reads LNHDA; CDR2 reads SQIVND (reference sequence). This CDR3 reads CASSIRTSGGAIAQETQYF. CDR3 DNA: TGTGCCAGTAGTATAAGGACTAGCGGGGGTGCAATAGCCCAAGAGACCCAGTACTTC.

CDR3 nucleotides: TGCGCCAGCAGCCAAGATTACGCGAGGCCCCAGCATTTT. Translation: CASSQDYARPQHF. The V and J genes are TRBV4-1 and TRBJ1-5; no clear D gene. The CDR3 has 13 amino acids. Germline V CDR1 and CDR2: MGHRA, YSYEKL. The V end was cut by 0 bases, the J end by 9 bases, with 9 bases between.